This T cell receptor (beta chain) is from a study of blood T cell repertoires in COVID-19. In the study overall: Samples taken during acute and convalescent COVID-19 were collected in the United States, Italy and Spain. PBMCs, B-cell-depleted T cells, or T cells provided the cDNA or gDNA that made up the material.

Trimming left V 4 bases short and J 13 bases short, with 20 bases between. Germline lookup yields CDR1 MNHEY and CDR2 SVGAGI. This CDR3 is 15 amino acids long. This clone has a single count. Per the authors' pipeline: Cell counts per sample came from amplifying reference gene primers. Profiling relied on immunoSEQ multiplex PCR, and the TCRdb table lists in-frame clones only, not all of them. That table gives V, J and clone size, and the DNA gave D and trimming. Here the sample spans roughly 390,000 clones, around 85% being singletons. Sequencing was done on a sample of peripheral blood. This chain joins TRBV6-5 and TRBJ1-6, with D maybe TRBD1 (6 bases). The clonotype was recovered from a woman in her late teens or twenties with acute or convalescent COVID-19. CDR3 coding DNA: TGTGCCAGCAGTTGGAGTGACAGGCCAGAATGGCCCCTCCACTTT. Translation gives CASSWSDRPEWPLHF.